The rows below give T cell receptor beta chains drawn from one sample of a study of shared clonotypes between healthy human individuals. Sequenced by immunoSEQ multiplex PCR; TCRdb stores in-frame clones only, minus some. The sample yields roughly 1,600,000 clones, just under 99% seen once. The sequenced sample consisted of naive CD4+ T cells sorted from blood. Source of these receptors: a man between 25 and 39 years old in good health. CDR3s include the opening cysteine and the closing phenylalanine or tryptophan. The D gene is left open where the match is weak. Not every row has a clone size; where given, it reads once, few, many or a size class.

.	TRBV7-9	TRBJ2-1	.	TGTGCCAGCGGGGCGTGGGCAGGGGTTTTCAATGAGCAGTTCTTC	CASGAWAGVFNEQFF
.	TRBV21-1	TRBJ2-7	.	TGTGCCAGCGAATACCACGTTTTAGGGACCCTCTACGAGCAGTACTTC	CASEYHVLGTLYEQYF
.	TRBV7-9	TRBJ2-4	.	TGTGCCAGCAGCCCGACGTCGGTCAAAAACATTCAGTACTTC	CASSPTSVKNIQYF
.	TRBV5-1	TRBJ2-5	.	TGCGCCAGCAGCTTGGAGGGCGGGGAGACCCAGTACTTC	CASSLEGGETQYF
.	TRBV11-2	TRBJ2-1	.	TGTGCCAGCAGCTTTGGCGGGCCCTGGAATGAGCAGTTCTTC	CASSFGGPWNEQFF
TRBD1	TRBV2	TRBJ1-1	.	TGTGCCAGCAGTACAGGGGAATCCACTGAAGCTTTCTTT	CASSTGESTEAFF
.	TRBV7-3	TRBJ2-1	.	TGTGCCAGCAGCTTCGACGTGGGCTCCTACAATGAGCAGTTCTTC	CASSFDVGSYNEQFF
TRBD2	TRBV27	TRBJ2-1	.	TGTGCCAGCAGGGGACTAACAGGCGGTTACAATGAGCAGTTCTTC	CASRGLTGGYNEQFF
.	TRBV6-1	TRBJ2-7	.	TGTGCCAGCAGTGAAGCGCTGTCTAGCAGATTCTACGAGCAGTACTTC	CASSEALSSRFYEQYF
.	TRBV27	TRBJ2-7	.	TGTGCCAGCAGACCCACCGGGACGGGGGTTTTCAAGCAGTACTTC	CASRPTGTGVFKQYF
TRBD2	TRBV18	TRBJ2-2	.	TGTGCCAGCTCACCCCGGGCGGGAGCCGACACCGGGGAGCTGTTTTTT	CASSPRAGADTGELFF
.	TRBV7-8	TRBJ2-7	.	TGTGCCAGCAGCTTAACACACCTTGGGTCCTACGAGCAGTACTTC	CASSLTHLGSYEQYF
.	TRBV5-1	TRBJ1-4	.	TGCGCCAGCAGCTTGTCTTCAACTAATGAAAAACTGTTTTTT	CASSLSSTNEKLFF
.	TRBV29-1	TRBJ1-1	.	TGCAGCGTTGTTGGGGGATCTACTGAAGCTTTCTTT	CSVVGGSTEAFF
TRBD1	TRBV6-5	TRBJ2-4	.	TGTGCCAGCAGTTACGCACAGGGGTATGACATTCAGTACTTC	CASSYAQGYDIQYF
.	TRBV5-4	TRBJ2-5	.	TGTGCCAGCAGCCGCAATCTAGTAAGCGAGACCCAGTACTTC	CASSRNLVSETQYF
.	TRBV2	TRBJ2-7	.	TGTGCCAGCAGGCTGTCCTACGAGCAGTACTTC	CASRLSYEQYF
TRBD1	TRBV2	TRBJ2-7	.	TGTGCCAGCAGCCAGGACAGGGGGAAGCCCTACGAGCAGTACTTC	CASSQDRGKPYEQYF
.	TRBV6-1	TRBJ2-7	.	TGTGCCACTAGTGGGGATCCGAGCTCCTACGAGCAGTACTTC	CATSGDPSSYEQYF
.	TRBV19	TRBJ1-2	.	TGTGCCAGTAGTATCTTGGGGGCTGCGCGAGAAAATGTAGACTATGGCTACACCTTC	CASSILGAARENVDYGYTF
TRBD2	TRBV29-1	TRBJ2-1	.	TGCAGCGTCCGCCTAGCGGAGCGGCAGTTCTTC	CSVRLAERQFF
TRBD1	TRBV10-3	TRBJ2-3	.	TGTGCCATCAGAAGAGACAGGGGTGGAGATACGCAGTATTTT	CAIRRDRGGDTQYF
.	TRBV7-3	TRBJ2-1	.	TGTGCCAGCAGCTTAAGGACGGGAGACAACTACAATGAGCAGTTCTTC	CASSLRTGDNYNEQFF
TRBD1	TRBV5-1	TRBJ2-2	.	TGCGCCAGCAGCAGATTGACAGGGACCGGGGAGCTGTTTTTT	CASSRLTGTGELFF
.	TRBV5-5	TRBJ2-2	.	TGTGCCAGCAGCCTTGGGATAGTAGGCCCCGGGGAGCTGTTTTTT	CASSLGIVGPGELFF
.	TRBV25-1	TRBJ2-1	.	TGTGCCAGTGCCGAGGGGCGGAGCTCCTACAATGAGCAGTTCTTC	CASAEGRSSYNEQFF
.	TRBV4-1	TRBJ2-3	.	TGCGCCAGCAGCCAAGACGTGGATACGCAGTATTTT	CASSQDVDTQYF
.	TRBV6-5	TRBJ2-2	.	TGTGCCAGCAGGCGGGACAACACCGGGGAGCTGTTTTTT	CASRRDNTGELFF
TRBD2	TRBV5-5	TRBJ2-5	.	TGTGCCAGCAGCTCTGGACTAGCGGAAGAGACCCAGTACTTC	CASSSGLAEETQYF
TRBD1	TRBV11-2	TRBJ2-7	.	TGTGCCAGCAGTCCTACCGGATGGGACAGTACTAGCTCCTACGAGCAGTACTTC	CASSPTGWDSTSSYEQYF
.	TRBV25-1	TRBJ2-7	.	TGTGCCAGCAGTGTCTACAGGGACTACGAGCAGTACTTC	CASSVYRDYEQYF
TRBD2	TRBV27	TRBJ2-1	once	TGTGCCAGCAGCCCGCTAACTAGCGGGAGGGCCGATGAGCAGTTCTTC	CASSPLTSGRADEQFF
TRBD2	TRBV2	TRBJ2-1	.	TGTGCCAGCTACGGACTAGCGGGGTTTCGGTTCTTC	CASYGLAGFRFF
.	TRBV5-4	TRBJ1-4	.	TGTGCCAGCACGAACAGGGAGACTGAAAAACTGTTTTTT	CASTNRETEKLFF
.	TRBV14	TRBJ1-4	once	TGTGCCAGCAGCCAAGATACTCTGACAAAACTGTTTTTT	CASSQDTLTKLFF
.	TRBV19	TRBJ2-3	.	TGTGCCAGTAGTATCGGTGGGTGGGGGGGCACAGATACGCAGTATTTT	CASSIGGWGGTDTQYF
.	TRBV7-9	TRBJ1-5	.	TGTGCCAGCAGCCCGGTCGGGGATAGCAATCAGCCCCAGCATTTT	CASSPVGDSNQPQHF
.	TRBV18	TRBJ1-3	.	TGTGCCAGCTCACGGGGACAAGTAAACACCATATATTTT	CASSRGQVNTIYF
.	TRBV5-1	TRBJ2-2	.	TGCGCCAGCAGATCGTCGGGCGCCGGGGAGCTGTTTTTT	CASRSSGAGELFF
.	TRBV15	TRBJ2-7	.	TGTGCCACCAGCAGAGATAGGATATCCTACGAGCAGTACTTC	CATSRDRISYEQYF
TRBD1	TRBV6-1	TRBJ2-5	.	TGTGCCAGCCGGACAGGGGAGAGAGAGACCCAGTACTTC	CASRTGERETQYF
.	TRBV5-1	TRBJ2-7	.	TGCGCCAGCAGCTTGAACAGAGGAATTAACGAGCAGTACTTC	CASSLNRGINEQYF
TRBD2	TRBV9	TRBJ2-7	once	TGTGCCAGCAGCGCCCGGGAGGGCCCTGCCTACGAGCAGTACTTC	CASSAREGPAYEQYF
TRBD2	TRBV11-2	TRBJ2-3	.	TGTGCCAGCAGCTCCCGGACTAGCGGGAGGACAGATACGCAGTATTTT	CASSSRTSGRTDTQYF